This T cell receptor beta chain was sequenced in a study of CD4 T cells in relation to SARS-CoV-2 and coronaviruses (dated by TCRdb to the early 2020s). At the level of the whole study: Across all 12 patients in the full convalescent cohort, ages ranged from roughly 21 to 75 years, with a median of 38. Of the 12 convalescent patients, 8 were male and 4 were female, and two of the subjects were Hispanic. Using patient-derived lymphoblastoid cell lines, the shared crossreactive spike epitopes were mapped to their HLA restriction. At the level of individual TCR clonotypes, the study evaluated whether memory CD4+ T cells crossreact between the spike proteins of SARS-CoV-2 and those of common cold coronaviruses. Samples from three pre-COVID donors and the naive versus memory experiments were sequenced with the Adaptive Biotechnologies TCR-sequencing kit; other data were Illumina-based. A different TCR-beta assay, based on Illumina, was used to sequence expansion assays from other donors in the study. General study outcomes and caveats: Memory CD4+ clonotypes crossrecognizing SARS-CoV-2 and at least one common cold coronavirus spike were found in roughly three fifths of donors. Naive versus memory sequencing indicated that memory recall responses, rather than primary responses primed during culture, are detected by the assay. Small numbers of patients and of tested TCRs limited the study. Crossreactivity analysis centred on spike protein, so crossreactivity against other viral proteins was not assessed. No donor contributed both pre-pandemic and post-infection samples, which limited tracing the source of pre-existing responses. Compared with monoreactive clones, crossreactive clones had significantly weaker SARS-CoV-2-driven expansion, a result consistent with antigenic imprinting.

DNA from uncultured naive and memory CD4+ T cells underwent immunoSEQ TCR-beta sequencing at deep resolution. The authors processed their data as follows. During preprocessing, nonproductive sequences were discarded, as were any CDR3s that did not begin with C, did not end with F or W, or were shorter than 7 amino acids. Cultured and uncultured naive and memory CD4+ repertoires were searched for previously identified spike- and CEF-reactive CDR3s. CDR3 homology was quantified as pairwise Levenshtein distance, calculated with the stringdist R package after three terminal residues were trimmed from each end. The immuneACCESS repertoire file appears here via TCRdb, limited to in-frame rearrangements. These files lack a portion of the clones; in checked studies, under half of the deficit traces to unresolved V genes, and the cause of the others is not known. V and J calls plus clone size are reproduced from that table; the DNA served to infer D and trimming. Counted in this sample were about 60,000 clones; about 92% of them appeared once. In total, the top ten clones hold roughly 0.4% of the sample.

Turning to this clone: The specificity of this receptor is unknown. Within one base of it there is no much larger clone, and no base qualities were kept.

Spanning cysteine to phenylalanine, the CDR3 consists of 14 amino acids. Of all the DNA, just the CDR3 is kept, 42 bases in frame from base 1. V was cut back by 1 base and J by 0 bases, leaving a gap of 6 bases between them. CDR1 SGHKS and CDR2 YYEKEE were looked up in the germline V gene (reference sequence). Naive and memory CD4+ T cells were separated from cryopreserved PBMCs through CD4 enrichment, which was followed by EasySep naive CD4+ T cell enrichment. PBMCs were isolated from leukapheresis product or whole blood by Ficoll-Paque PLUS gradient centrifugation. PBMCs were either cryopreserved at -140°C or used fresh in the expansion assay. The QIAamp Micro DNA Kit was used to extract genomic DNA from the CD4+ T cells.

Material: naive CD4+ T cells from PBMCs. The label giving this sample's cell subset or site can be read as: naive CD4+ T cells isolated by negative enrichment. Recombination connected TRBV5-5 to TRBJ2-3, with no reliable assignment of the D segment. The sequence came from an adult with COVID-19. The CDR3 in this case is CASSLIPSTDTQYF. The DNA is TGTGCCAGCAGCTTGATTCCTAGCACAGATACGCAGTATTTT.